This T cell receptor (beta chain) came from a study of T-cell reconstitution after alpha-beta-depleted transplantation in children. Unique molecular identifiers were used to barcode this TCRbeta library. TCRdb reprocessed the PCR reads via MiXCR and lists one record per CDR3 protein. The profile shows hundreds of thousands of distinct CDR3 sequences, under 15% of them singletons. This CDR3 contains 16 residues. With 4 bases clipped from V and 6 bases from J, the junction kept 16 bases outside the gene matches. The germline V gene encodes CDR1 SGHKS and CDR2 YYEKEE (reference sequence). This clonotype was counted many times. The antigen remains unidentified. Study observations and caveats: Surviving recipient cells, namely T cells and thymic progenitors, were the source of high day-60 TCRbeta diversity in some patients.

Sequenced here: PBMCs, mostly from graft donor cells, sampled 360 days after TCRalphabeta/CD19-depleted stem cell transplant. The TCR sequence derives from a male patient aged 10 to 17 who had a stem cell transplant for acute myeloid leukemia, so the T cells may come from the graft donor. The chain recombines TRBV5-5 with TRBJ2-7, with 7 bases matching TRBD2. CDR3 protein: CASSSGGGSLLSEQYF. CDR3 bases: TGTGCCAGCAGCAGTGGGGGGGGTAGTTTGCTTAGCGAGCAGTACTTC.